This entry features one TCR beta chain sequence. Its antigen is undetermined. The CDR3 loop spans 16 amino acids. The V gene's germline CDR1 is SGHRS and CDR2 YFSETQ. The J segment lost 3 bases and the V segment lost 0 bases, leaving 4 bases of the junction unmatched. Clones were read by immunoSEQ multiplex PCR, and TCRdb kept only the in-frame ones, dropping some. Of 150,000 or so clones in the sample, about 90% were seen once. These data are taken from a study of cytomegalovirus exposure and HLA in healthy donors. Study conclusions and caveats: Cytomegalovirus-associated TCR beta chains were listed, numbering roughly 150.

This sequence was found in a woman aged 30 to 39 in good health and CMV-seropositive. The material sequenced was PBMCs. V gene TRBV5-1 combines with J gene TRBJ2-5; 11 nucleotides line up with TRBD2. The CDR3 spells CASSLGPSGGKETQYF. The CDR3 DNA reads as TGCGCCAGCAGCTTGGGCCCTAGCGGGGGGAAAGAGACCCAGTACTTC. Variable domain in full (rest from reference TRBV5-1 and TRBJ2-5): KAGVTQTPRYLIKTRGQQVTLSCSPISGHRSVSWYQQTPGQGLQFLFEYFSETQRNKGNFPGRFSGRQFSNSRSEMNVSTLELGDSALYLCASSLGPSGGKETQYFGPGTRLLVL.